A selection of T cell receptor beta chains follows, all from one sample in a study of shared clonotypes between healthy human individuals. Clones were sequenced by immunoSEQ multiplex PCR, and TCRdb holds only the in-frame ones, with some missing. The sample has about 590,000 clones; 95% to 96% are singletons. Specimen: naive CD8+ T cells sorted from blood. The source is a woman in her thirties in good health. Each CDR3 is given with its conserved first and last residue. A D gene is named only where the DNA matches it firmly. The size field is filled for only some rows; it gives once, few, many or a size class.

v_gene	d_gene	j_gene	abundance	CDR3nt	CDR3aa
TRBV5-6	.	TRBJ2-1	.	TGTGCCAGCAGCTTGGAGAACAATGAGCAGTTCTTC	CASSLENNEQFF
TRBV27	.	TRBJ2-3	.	TGTGCCAGCAGTTTTGGGGTTGGCACAGATACGCAGTATTTT	CASSFGVGTDTQYF
TRBV9	TRBD1	TRBJ1-6	.	TGTGCCAGCAGCGGCCAGGGTTGGGACAGGGGTTCACCCCTCCACTTT	CASSGQGWDRGSPLHF
TRBV5-1	.	TRBJ2-7	.	TGCGCCAGCAGTGATTCTAGCTCCTACGAGCAGTACTTC	CASSDSSSYEQYF
TRBV18	TRBD1	TRBJ1-2	.	TGTGCCAGCTCACTAAAAATCGGGACAGGGTTCGGAGGCTACACCTTC	CASSLKIGTGFGGYTF
TRBV7-9	TRBD2	TRBJ2-5	.	TGTGCCAGCAGCTCATTAGCGGGAGGGGAGACCCAGTACTTC	CASSSLAGGETQYF
TRBV14	.	TRBJ2-7	.	TGTGCCAGCAGCCAAGTGGGGCCTTGGGTCGAGCAGTACTTC	CASSQVGPWVEQYF
TRBV11-3	TRBD1	TRBJ1-1	.	TGTGCCAGCAGCTCCGGGACAGCCACTGAAGCTTTCTTT	CASSSGTATEAFF
TRBV2	TRBD2	TRBJ2-5	.	TGTGCCAGCACTAGCGGGAGGGTCCGGGAGACCCAGTACTTC	CASTSGRVRETQYF
TRBV19	.	TRBJ2-7	.	TGTGCCAGTAGTAGTCGGGACCAGTTCGAGCAGTACTTC	CASSSRDQFEQYF
TRBV27	.	TRBJ2-7	.	TGTGCCAGCAGTGCGGGACACCCGACCGTCTACGAGCAGTACTTC	CASSAGHPTVYEQYF
TRBV6-1	.	TRBJ1-5	.	TGTGCCAGCAGTGATTGGTTGGGGGATCAGCCCCAGCATTTT	CASSDWLGDQPQHF
TRBV15	TRBD2	TRBJ2-7	.	TGTGCCACCAGCAGCGAGCCTAGCGGGACCTCCTACGAGCAGTACTTC	CATSSEPSGTSYEQYF
TRBV27	.	TRBJ1-1	.	TGTGCCAGCAGTCAACTCTCCCAGGATGGTAACACTGAAGCTTTCTTT	CASSQLSQDGNTEAFF
TRBV27	TRBD1	TRBJ1-1	.	TGTGCCAGCAGGTGGACAGGAGGGGGTACTGAAGCTTTCTTT	CASRWTGGGTEAFF
TRBV18	.	TRBJ2-6	.	TGTGCCAGCTCAAAAACCCTGGACCAAAGTCGGGCCAACGTCCTGACTTTC	CASSKTLDQSRANVLTF
TRBV7-4	.	TRBJ1-1	.	TGTGCCAGCAGCTGGAAATGGGGCGGGGAACCCACCCTTGAAGCTTTCTTT	CASSWKWGGEPTLEAFF
TRBV9	.	TRBJ1-5	few	TGTGCCAGCAGCGGCCGGGACATATATCAGCCCCAGCATTTT	CASSGRDIYQPQHF
TRBV28	.	TRBJ1-1	.	TGTGCCAGCAGTCCCAGTAACACTGAAGCTTTCTTT	CASSPSNTEAFF
TRBV28	.	TRBJ1-5	.	TGTGCCAGCAGTCCCCCAGGAGGTCAGCCCCAGCATTTT	CASSPPGGQPQHF
TRBV11-1	TRBD2	TRBJ2-7	.	TGTGCCAGCAGCTTCTGGCCCTGGGAGGGAACCTACGAGCAGTACTTC	CASSFWPWEGTYEQYF
TRBV7-2	.	TRBJ2-7	.	TGTGCCAGCAGCTTAGAAGGGGTGGGGGCGCCTGAGCAGTACTTC	CASSLEGVGAPEQYF
TRBV6-5	TRBD1	TRBJ1-2	.	TGTGCCAGCAGTTCTCCAGGGGGCAACTATGGCTACACCTTC	CASSSPGGNYGYTF
TRBV2	.	TRBJ1-2	.	TGTGCCAGCTCCGAAACTCAAAGGGCAGCCCGGAATGGCTACACCTTC	CASSETQRAARNGYTF
TRBV7-9	.	TRBJ2-1	.	TGTGCCAGCAGCTTAGTTCGGACAAACTCCTACAATGAGCAGTTCTTC	CASSLVRTNSYNEQFF
TRBV29-1	.	TRBJ2-1	.	TGCAGCGTTGACTCAGGGATTAACTCCTACAATGAGCAGTTCTTC	CSVDSGINSYNEQFF
TRBV5-4	TRBD2	TRBJ2-1	.	TGTGCCAGCAGTCGACTAGCGGAGGGGGTCCTAAATGAGCAGTTCTTC	CASSRLAEGVLNEQFF
TRBV27	.	TRBJ2-1	.	TGTGCCAGCAGTTTTGGCGGGTATTCCTACAATGAGCAGTTCTTC	CASSFGGYSYNEQFF
TRBV4-2	.	TRBJ2-7	.	TGTGCCAGCAGCCAAGAGCAGCTTTACTACGAGCAGTACTTC	CASSQEQLYYEQYF
TRBV9	.	TRBJ1-2	.	TGTGCCAGCAGCAACCGACACGTAGCTAACTATGGCTACACCTTC	CASSNRHVANYGYTF
TRBV11-3	.	TRBJ1-3	.	TGTGCCAGCAGCTTAGGGAGCTCTGGAAACACCATATATTTT	CASSLGSSGNTIYF
TRBV19	TRBD1	TRBJ2-3	.	TGTGCCAGTAGTAATGACAGGGGGCTAATAGATACGCAGTATTTT	CASSNDRGLIDTQYF